These T cell receptor beta chains were read from a single sample in a study of blood T cell repertoires in COVID-19. The repertoire was sequenced with immunoSEQ multiplex PCR; TCRdb's copy has only in-frame clones and lacks some. The top ten hold roughly a tenth of the sample, which has around 150,000 clones, around four fifths seen once. Sample: peripheral blood. All receptors derive from a human donor in a cohort sampled during active COVID-19. Both conserved end residues are part of each CDR3. A D gene is named only where the DNA matches it firmly. The listing skips clone size in some rows; elsewhere it reads once, few, many or a size class.

TRBJ2-7 . TRBV11-2 . TGTGCCAGCAGCTCCCGGTGGGACTCACGAGGGCAGTACTTC CASSSRWDSRGQYF
TRBJ1-5 . TRBV30 . TGTGCCTGGAGTCCAGGGGGCAATCAGCCCCAGCATTTT CAWSPGGNQPQHF
TRBJ2-7 TRBD1 TRBV7-2 . TGTGCCAGCAGCTCCCGACAGGGGTTCAACCACGAGCAGTACTTC CASSSRQGFNHEQYF
TRBJ1-2 . TRBV5-4 . TGTGCCAGCAGCTCAGGATGGGTTGGCTACACCTTC CASSSGWVGYTF
TRBJ2-1 TRBD2 TRBV7-2 . TGTGCCAGCAGCTTCAGGCTAGCGGGGTTCTACAATGAGCAGTTCTTC CASSFRLAGFYNEQFF
TRBJ2-3 . TRBV9 once TGTGCCAGCAGCGTCTCCCCCGCAGGGGACACAGATACGCAGTATTTT CASSVSPAGDTDTQYF
TRBJ1-1 . TRBV30 few TGTGCCTGGAGTCCCCGGACAGTGAACACTGAAGCTTTCTTT CAWSPRTVNTEAFF
TRBJ2-1 TRBD2 TRBV28 once TGTGCCAGCAGTGCGGGACTAGCGGGAGGGAAACGGAATGAGCAGTTCTTC CASSAGLAGGKRNEQFF
TRBJ2-3 . TRBV29-1 . TGCAGCGTTGGGCGGGCGGGCACAGATACGCAGTATTTT CSVGRAGTDTQYF
TRBJ2-7 TRBD1 TRBV3-1/TRBV3-2 . TGTGCCAGCACCTATTGGACAGGGTCAAACGAGCAGTACTTC CASTYWTGSNEQYF
TRBJ2-7 TRBD1 TRBV6-5 . TGTGCCAGCAGTCTAGACGGGACAGGGACCCGAGAGCAGTACTTC CASSLDGTGTREQYF
TRBJ2-7 . TRBV7-2 . TGTGCCAGCAGCTCCTTCCGGGGGGCCGAGCAGTACTTC CASSSFRGAEQYF
TRBJ2-7 TRBD2 TRBV10-3 . TGTGCCATTGGGACTAGCGGATCCTACGAGCAGTACTTC CAIGTSGSYEQYF
TRBJ2-7 TRBD2 TRBV27 . TGTGCCAGCAGTTCGGGACTAGCGGAAACCTACGAGCAGTACTTC CASSSGLAETYEQYF
TRBJ1-6 . TRBV11-2 . TGTGCCAGCAGCTTAGTGGGGCAGAGCTCCTATAATTCACCCCTCCACTTT CASSLVGQSSYNSPLHF
TRBJ1-1 . TRBV19 few TGTGCCAGTACCCTCGGGGGAGGGGGGACTGAAGCTTTCTTT CASTLGGGGTEAFF
TRBJ1-5 TRBD1 TRBV30 . TGTGCCTGGACCCAGGGGGGACAGGGGTATTACCAGCCCCAGCATTTT CAWTQGGQGYYQPQHF
TRBJ2-5 . TRBV5-8 . TGTGCCAGCAGCTTGGCGGACAGACAAGAGACCCAGTACTTC CASSLADRQETQYF
TRBJ2-3 TRBD2 TRBV5-4 . TGTGCCAGCAGTCCACCCAATAGCGGGGCAAACACAGATACGCAGTATTTT CASSPPNSGANTDTQYF
TRBJ2-4 . TRBV28 few TGTGCCAGCAGTTCACCTTACAGGGAGAGGACCGCCAAAAACATTCAGTACTTC CASSSPYRERTAKNIQYF